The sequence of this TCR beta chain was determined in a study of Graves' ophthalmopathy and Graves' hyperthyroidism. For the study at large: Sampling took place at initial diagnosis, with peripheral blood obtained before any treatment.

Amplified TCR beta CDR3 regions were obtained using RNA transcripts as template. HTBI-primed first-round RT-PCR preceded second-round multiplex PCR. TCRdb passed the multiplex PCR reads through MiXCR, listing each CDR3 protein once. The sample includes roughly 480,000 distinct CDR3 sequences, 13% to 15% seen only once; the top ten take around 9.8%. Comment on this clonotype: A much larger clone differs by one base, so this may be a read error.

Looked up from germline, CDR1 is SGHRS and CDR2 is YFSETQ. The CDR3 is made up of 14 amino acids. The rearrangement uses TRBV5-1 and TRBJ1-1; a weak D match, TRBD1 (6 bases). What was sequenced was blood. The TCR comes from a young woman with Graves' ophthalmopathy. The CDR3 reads CASSLQGGATETCF. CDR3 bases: TGCGCCAGCAGCTTACAGGGTGGCGCCACTGAAACTTGCTTT.